These 20 T cell receptor beta chains share one sample of origin, sequenced in a study of shared T cell receptors in the human thymus. Assay used: immunoSEQ multiplex PCR; TCRdb lists only in-frame clones, some missing. The data show some 400,000 clones, about 95% seen once. The specimen sequenced was thymocytes. These receptor sequences come from a human donor.

The chain combines TRBV5-1 with TRBJ1-2; D remains unclear. This CDR3 has 13 amino acids. Germline lookup yields CDR1 SGHRS and CDR2 YFSETQ. V lost 4 bases and J lost 3, with 10 bases in between. In nucleotides, the CDR3 is TGCGCCAGCAGCCCGTTGGAGGACTATGGCTACACCTTC. Amino acid sequence: CASSPLEDYGYTF. Based on the CDR3 plus reference TRBV5-1 and TRBJ1-2, the full variable domain is KAGVTQTPRYLIKTRGQQVTLSCSPISGHRSVSWYQQTPGQGLQFLFEYFSETQRNKGNFPGRFSGRQFSNSRSEMNVSTLELGDSALYLCASSPLEDYGYTFGSGTRLTVV.

The chain recombines TRBV6-4 with TRBJ2-1, with unresolved D. Germline CDR1 MRHNA, CDR2 SNTAGT. The CDR3 covers 15 residues. V was clipped by 3 bases and J by 7 bases, with 16 bases between them. The CDR3 region is CASSESYWAHNEQFF. The CDR3 region has the DNA TGTGCCAGCAGTGAATCATATTGGGCACATAATGAGCAGTTCTTC.

This sequence joins TRBV7-8 and TRBJ2-1, with TRBD2 matching over 9 bases. The germline CDR1 and CDR2 sequences are SGHVS and FQNEAQ. The CDR3 is 16 residues long. The V segment lost 2 bases and the J segment 9 bases; nucleotides outside the gene matches: 11. For the CDR3, the DNA is TGTGCCAGCAGCTTAATCGTAGCGGGAGAGGTAGGTGAGCAGTTCTTC. Translated, it gives CASSLIVAGEVGEQFF.

The genes are TRBV6-5 and TRBJ1-3, with no clear D. CDR1 MNHEY and CDR2 SVGAGI come from the germline V gene. Between the trimmed V and J ends, which lost 0 bases and 0 bases, there was a span of 9 bases. The CDR3 covers 16 residues. The CDR3 region is CASSYSEVDSGNTIYF. The CDR3 bases are TGTGCCAGCAGTTACTCGGAGGTGGACTCTGGAAACACCATATATTTT.

The chain is built from TRBV15 and TRBJ1-2, with D perhaps TRBD1 (6 bases). Trimming removed 3 bases from V and 6 bases from J, with 14 bases in between. CDR3 length equals 14 residues. Germline CDR1 is LNHNV and CDR2 is YYDKDF (reference sequence). The CDR3 nucleotides are TGTGCCACCAGCAGGGCAGGGGCACCCCATGGCTACACCTTC. Protein product: CATSRAGAPHGYTF. Using reference TRBV15 and TRBJ1-2 for the parts outside the CDR3, the full variable domain is DAMVIQNPRYQVTQFGKPVTLSCSQTLNHNVMYWYQQKSSQAPKLLFHYYDKDFNNEADTPDNFQSRRPNTSFCFLDIRSPGLGDTAMYLCATSRAGAPHGYTFGSGTRLTVV.

The chain is built from TRBV9 and TRBJ2-5; the match to TRBD2 covers 10 bases. V was pared by 2 bases and J by 3 bases, with 13 bases of the junction left unmatched. Per germline, CDR1 SGDLS and CDR2 YYNGEE. The CDR3 sequence is 18 residues long. The CDR3 bases are TGTGCCAGCAGCGTCAAGGGCCTAGCGGGAGTCGGGGAAGAGACCCAGTACTTC. Translation: CASSVKGLAGVGEETQYF.

The V gene is TRBV30, the J gene TRBJ1-5; no definite D call. V lost 2 bases to trimming and J lost 8 bases, with 13 bases between them. This CDR3 has 13 amino acids. Per the germline V gene, CDR1 is GTSNPN and CDR2 is SVGIG (reference sequence). The CDR3 is CAWSPPGRKPQHF. The CDR3 bases are TGTGCCTGGAGTCCTCCGGGAAGGAAGCCCCAGCATTTT.

This chain joins TRBV4-3 and TRBJ2-3; no clear D gene. The CDR3 is made up of 15 amino acids. Germline values: CDR1 LGHNA, CDR2 YSLEER. The V end lost 2 bases, the J end lost 0 bases, and 9 bases lay between the germline ends. The CDR3 DNA sequence: TGCGCCAGCAGCCAATTTGCACGTAGCACAGATACGCAGTATTTT. This encodes CASSQFARSTDTQYF.

The chain employs TRBV25-1 and TRBJ2-7, with TRBD1 identical over 7 bases. This CDR3 contains 16 residues. J was trimmed by 2 bases and V by 2 bases; bases with no gene match: 9. Per the germline V gene, CDR1 is MGHDK and CDR2 is SYGVNS. CDR3 amino acids: CASSEGTGQQAYEQYF. CDR3 in DNA: TGTGCCAGCAGTGAAGGTACGGGACAGCAAGCCTACGAGCAGTACTTC.

There are a few counts of this clone. The chain combines TRBV28 with TRBJ1-2; D uncertain. V lost 6 bases and J lost 5, with 7 bases in between. CDR3 length: 11 residues. Looked up from germline, CDR1 is MDHEN and CDR2 is SYDVKM. The CDR3 region has the DNA TGTGCCAGCAGCCTGACATATGGCTACACCTTC. Its translation is CASSLTYGYTF.

The chain uses TRBV25-1 and TRBJ1-2, with 9 positions matching TRBD1. With V trimmed by 3 bases and J by 1 base, 3 bases remained unmatched. The CDR3 is made up of 15 amino acids. Germline V gives CDR1 MGHDK, CDR2 SYGVNS. The chain's CDR3 is CASSDGTGRNYGYTF. CDR3 coding DNA: TGTGCCAGCAGTGATGGGACAGGGCGTAACTATGGCTACACCTTC.

CDR3 DNA: TGTGCCTGGAGTCCTACAGGGTCTATTTGCAATCAGCCCCAGCATTTT. It encodes CAWSPTGSICNQPQHF. The chain joins TRBV30 to TRBJ1-5; D is perhaps TRBD1 (6 bases). Trimming cost V 2 bases and J 2 bases, with 16 bases left between them. CDR1 is GTSNPN, CDR2 SVGIG, per germline (reference sequence). This CDR3 contains 16 residues. Looking up the rest from reference TRBV30 and TRBJ1-5 gives the full variable domain: SQTIHQWPATLVQPVGSPLSLECTVEGTSNPNLYWYRQAAGRGLQLLFYSVGIGQISSEVPQNLSASRPQDRQFILSSKKLLLSDSGFYLCAWSPTGSICNQPQHFGDGTRLSIL.

The genes are TRBV11-3 and TRBJ2-5; 11 nucleotides match TRBD2. There are 20 residues in the CDR3. The V gene's germline CDR1 is SGHNT and CDR2 YENEEA. V was pared by 3 bases and J by 7 bases, with 22 bases of the junction left unmatched. As DNA, the CDR3 is TGTGCCAGCAGCTTCTTGACCCCCGATTTAGCGGGAGGGCCTCCCAGGACCCAGTACTTC. It yields the protein CASSFLTPDLAGGPPRTQYF.

The chain links TRBV7-2 to TRBJ1-1; D may be TRBD1 (5 bases). Germline V gives CDR1 SGHTA, CDR2 FQGNSA. This CDR3 has 16 residues. Trimming took 0 bases from V and 2 from J, leaving 13 bases between them. The CDR3 sequence: CASSLAIGAPNTEAFF. CDR3 DNA sequence: TGTGCCAGCAGCTTAGCTATAGGGGCCCCAAACACTGAAGCTTTCTTT. The full variable domain, its missing parts supplied by reference TRBV7-2 and TRBJ1-1, is GAGVSQSPSNKVTEKGKDVELRCDPISGHTALYWYRQSLGQGLEFLIYFQGNSAPDKSGLPSDRFSAERTGGSVSTLTIQRTQQEDSAVYLCASSLAIGAPNTEAFFGQGTRLTVV.

This rearrangement joins TRBV21-1 to TRBJ1-1. TRBV21-1 is deemed a pseudogene. This CDR3 has 15 amino acids. The CDR3 nucleotides are TGTCTCCTGGGGGGTTGGGTGCGGTTGAACACTGAAGCTTTCTTT. Residues: CLLGGWVRLNTEAFF.

The gene calls are TRBV6-5 and TRBJ1-2; 9 nucleotides line up with TRBD1. The ends lost 4 bases at V and 7 bases at J; junction bases unmatched: 7. Germline CDR1 and CDR2: MNHEY and SVGAGI. This CDR3 spans 14 amino acids. The CDR3 spells CASSSWTGECGYTF. The CDR3, as DNA: TGTGCCAGCAGTTCATGGACAGGGGAGTGTGGCTACACCTTC.

This chain joins TRBV28 and TRBJ1-1; 9 nucleotides match TRBD1. The germline V gene encodes CDR1 MDHEN and CDR2 SYDVKM. This CDR3 is 15 amino acids long. Germline trimming cut 2 bases from V and 5 bases from J; bases unmatched to any gene: 6. As DNA, the CDR3 is TGTGCCAGCAGTTTAGGGACAGGGCGATGGACTGAAGCTTTCTTT. It specifies CASSLGTGRWTEAFF.

The chain has TRBV6-4 and TRBJ2-1; TRBD2 agrees at 7 bases. Germline lookup yields CDR1 MRHNA and CDR2 SNTAGT. The V and J ends lost 8 bases and 7 bases, in that order; junction bases with no gene match: 17. The CDR3 extends over 16 amino acids. CDR3: CASRLMGGGDWNEQFF. The CDR3 DNA reads as TGTGCCAGCCGACTCATGGGGGGGGGAGATTGGAATGAGCAGTTCTTC.

This chain connects TRBV2 to TRBJ2-3; 10 bases align to TRBD2. The V gene's germline CDR1 is SNHLY and CDR2 FYNNEI. V lost 6 bases to trimming and J lost 2 bases; unmatched junction nucleotides: 8. The CDR3 loop spans 16 amino acids. CDR3 in DNA: TGTGCCAGCAGCGACCTACTAGCGGGGCTCACAGATACGCAGTATTTT. Its translation: CASSDLLAGLTDTQYF.

The chain recombines TRBV10-3 with TRBJ2-2; 9 nucleotides align to TRBD2. V was pared by 4 bases and J by 4 bases, with 7 bases of the junction left unmatched. Germline lookup yields CDR1 ENHRY and CDR2 SYGVKD. The CDR3 totals 16 residues. The CDR3 region is CAISGAGTSRTGELFF. The CDR3 coding sequence is TGTGCCATCAGTGGGGCCGGGACTAGCCGCACCGGGGAGCTGTTTTTT.